The entry below gives a single T cell receptor (beta chain) sequence along with its context. Its antigen remains unknown. This record belongs to a study of T cells in Graves' hyperthyroidism and ophthalmopathy. Study results and limitations: Ophthalmopathy cases were set apart from stable hyperthyroidism by a 13 V-J model.

Amplification targeted TCR beta CDR3 regions from RNA transcripts. In the first-round RT-PCR of the TCR CDR3, the HTBI primer set was used. TCRdb passed the multiplex PCR reads through MiXCR, listing each CDR3 protein once. The table includes 300,000 to 500,000 distinct CDR3 sequences, around an eighth detected once. Diagnostic decisions used clinical symptoms, serum thyroxine and TRAb, thyroid ultrasound and orbital computed tomography. The length of the CDR3 is 15 residues. Germline trimming cut 1 base from V and 3 bases from J; bases unmatched to any gene: 3. Germline V gives CDR1 PRHDT, CDR2 FYEKMQ (reference sequence).

The rearrangement uses TRBV13 and TRBJ2-7; the match to TRBD1 covers 10 bases. This clonotype was obtained from a man in his forties or fifties with Graves' ophthalmopathy. Sequenced input: blood. CDR3 DNA: TGTGCCAGCAGCTTAGTGGGACAGGGGTTCTACGAGCAGTACTTC. Protein sequence: CASSLVGQGFYEQYF.